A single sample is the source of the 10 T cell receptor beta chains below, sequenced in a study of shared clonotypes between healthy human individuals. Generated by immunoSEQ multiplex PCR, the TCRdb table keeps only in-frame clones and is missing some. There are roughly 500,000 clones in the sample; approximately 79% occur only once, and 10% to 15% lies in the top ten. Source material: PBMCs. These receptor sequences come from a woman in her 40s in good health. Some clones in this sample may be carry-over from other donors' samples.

CDR3 amino acids: CASHRDPNTEAFF. CDR3 sequence (DNA): TGTGCCAGCCACAGGGATCCTAACACTGAAGCTTTCTTT. The V gene is TRBV19, the J gene TRBJ1-1; maybe TRBD1 (6 bases). The CDR3 runs 13 residues. Trimming stripped 9 bases from V and 2 bases from J, with 13 bases between. Germline V gives CDR1 LNHDA, CDR2 SQIVND (reference sequence).

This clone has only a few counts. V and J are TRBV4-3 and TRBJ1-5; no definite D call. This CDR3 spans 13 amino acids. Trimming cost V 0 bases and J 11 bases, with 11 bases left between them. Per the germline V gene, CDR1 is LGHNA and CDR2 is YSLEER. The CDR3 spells CASSQDRVSTQHF. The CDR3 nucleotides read TGCGCCAGCAGCCAAGACCGCGTCTCGACCCAGCATTTT.

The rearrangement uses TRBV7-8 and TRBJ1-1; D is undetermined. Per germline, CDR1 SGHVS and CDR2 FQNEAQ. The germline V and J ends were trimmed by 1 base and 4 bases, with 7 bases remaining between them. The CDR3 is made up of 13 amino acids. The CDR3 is CASSLGPVTEAFF. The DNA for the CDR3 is TGTGCCAGCAGCTTAGGCCCCGTCACTGAAGCTTTCTTT.

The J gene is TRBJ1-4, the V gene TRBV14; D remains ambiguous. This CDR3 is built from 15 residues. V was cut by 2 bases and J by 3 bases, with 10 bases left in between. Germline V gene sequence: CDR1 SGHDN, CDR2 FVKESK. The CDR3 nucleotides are TGTGCCAGCAGCCAAAATAAGGGATCTAATGAAAAACTGTTTTTT. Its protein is CASSQNKGSNEKLFF.

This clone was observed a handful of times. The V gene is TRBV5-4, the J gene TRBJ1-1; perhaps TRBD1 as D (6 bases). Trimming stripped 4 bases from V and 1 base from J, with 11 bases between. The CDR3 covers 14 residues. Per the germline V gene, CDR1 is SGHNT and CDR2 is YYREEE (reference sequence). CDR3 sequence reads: CASSQGQRNTEAFF. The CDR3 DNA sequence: TGTGCCAGCAGCCAGGGACAACGGAACACTGAAGCTTTCTTT.

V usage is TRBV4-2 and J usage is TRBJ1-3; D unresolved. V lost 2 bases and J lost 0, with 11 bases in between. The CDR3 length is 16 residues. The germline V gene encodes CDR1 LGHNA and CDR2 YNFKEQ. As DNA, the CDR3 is TGTGCCAGCAGCCAACCCCGGCAGAGCTCTGGAAACACCATATATTTT. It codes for CASSQPRQSSGNTIYF.

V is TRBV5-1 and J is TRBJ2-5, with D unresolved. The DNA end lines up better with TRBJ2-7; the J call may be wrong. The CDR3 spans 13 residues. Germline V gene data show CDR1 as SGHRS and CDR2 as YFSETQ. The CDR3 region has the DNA TGCGCCAGCAGCTTTAGCTCGACCTACGAGCAGTACTTC. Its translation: CASSFSSTYEQYF.

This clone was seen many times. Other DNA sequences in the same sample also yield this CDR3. As DNA, the CDR3 is TGTGCCAGCAGACTAGGGAAAGACACTGAAGCTTTCTTT. It yields the protein CASRLGKDTEAFF. V is TRBV6-1 and J is TRBJ1-1; D remains unclear. The V and J ends lost 6 bases and 3 bases respectively, with 11 bases between them. The CDR3 is 13 amino acids. Germline V gene lookup returns CDR1 MNHNS and CDR2 SASEGT.

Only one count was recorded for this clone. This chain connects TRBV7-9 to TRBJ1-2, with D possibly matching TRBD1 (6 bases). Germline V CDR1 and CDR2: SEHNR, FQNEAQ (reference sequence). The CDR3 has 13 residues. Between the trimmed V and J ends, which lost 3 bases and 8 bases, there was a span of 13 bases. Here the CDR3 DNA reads TGTGCCAGCAGCTTTTGGGACACACCCGGCTACACCTTC. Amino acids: CASSFWDTPGYTF.

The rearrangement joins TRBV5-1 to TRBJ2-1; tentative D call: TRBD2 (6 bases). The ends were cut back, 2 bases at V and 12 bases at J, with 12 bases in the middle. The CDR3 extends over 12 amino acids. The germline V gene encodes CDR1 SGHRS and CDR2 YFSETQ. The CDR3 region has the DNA TGCGCCAGCAGCTTTGGCGGGGAACGGCAGTTCTTC. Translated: CASSFGGERQFF.